These 16 T cell receptor beta chains share one sample of origin, sequenced in a study of OX40 agonist ivuxolimab in advanced cancers. The table came from immunoSEQ multiplex PCR; TCRdb's copy has only in-frame clones and leaves some out. The table lists about 64,000 clones, around 84% of them singletons. The sequences come from CD4+ or CD8+ T cells sorted from blood, collected in a trial of the OX40 agonist ivuxolimab. Receptor source: an adult with an advanced solid tumor such as melanoma, head and neck, liver or kidney cancer.

CDR3: CASSLRRETYEQYF. CDR3 sequence (DNA): TGTGCCAGCAGTTTAAGGCGGGAGACTTACGAGCAGTACTTC. The chain links TRBV27 to TRBJ2-7; 7 nucleotides agree with TRBD2. V lost 2 bases and J lost 4; bases outside the gene matches: 5. The germline gives CDR1 MNHEY, CDR2 SMNVEV (reference sequence). CDR3 size: 14 residues.

CDR3 sequence reads: CASSDAGQGVKPQHF. CDR3 nucleotides: TGTGCCAGCAGTGATGCGGGACAGGGAGTGAAGCCCCAGCATTTT. This chain links TRBV2 with TRBJ1-5, with 9 nucleotides matching TRBD1. V dropped 3 bases and J dropped 8; count of bases not matched to a gene: 8. This CDR3 has 15 residues. Germline V lookup: CDR1 SNHLY, CDR2 FYNNEI.

This rearrangement joins TRBV18 to TRBJ2-2; D tentatively reads TRBD1 or TRBD2 (5 bases each). The CDR3 consists of 16 residues. V gave up 0 bases and J gave up 2 bases, with 10 bases separating them. From germline, CDR1 is KGHSH and CDR2 LQKENI. The CDR3 bases are TGTGCCAGCTCACCACCGGTAGGGACCAACACCGGGGAGCTGTTTTTT. Translated, it gives CASSPPVGTNTGELFF.

This chain connects TRBV7-9 to TRBJ1-1; D not resolved. Trimming cost V 4 bases and J 4 bases, with 16 bases left between them. CDR3 length equals 15 residues. Per the germline V gene, CDR1 is SEHNR and CDR2 is FQNEAQ (reference sequence). CDR3 DNA: TGTGCCAGCAGCTCCCAACCCGGATTGATCACTGAAGCTTTCTTT. This codes for CASSSQPGLITEAFF. The variable domain in full, completed from reference TRBV7-9 and TRBJ1-1, reads DTGVSQNPRHKITKRGQNVTFRCDPISEHNRLYWYRQTLGQGPEFLTYFQNEAQLEKSRLLSDRFSAERPKGSFSTLEIQRTEQGDSAMYLCASSSQPGLITEAFFGQGTRLTVV.

A remark on this clone: Other DNA variants within this sample encode the same CDR3. This chain joins TRBV7-8 and TRBJ2-7, with D hard to call. This CDR3 has 13 residues. Trimming shortened V by 3 bases and J by 1 base, and 7 bases separated the two germline ends. Germline-derived CDR1 and CDR2 are SGHVS and FQNEAQ. The CDR3 protein is CASSFSPSYEQYF. The CDR3 nucleotides read TGTGCCAGCAGCTTTTCCCCTTCCTACGAGCAGTACTTC.

The chain combines TRBV14 with TRBJ2-3; 11 bases line up with TRBD2. The J segment lost 6 bases and the V segment lost 4 bases, leaving 6 bases of the junction unmatched. Germline V CDR1 and CDR2: SGHDN, FVKESK. The CDR3 is made up of 15 amino acids. Written as DNA, the CDR3 is TGTGCCAGCAGCCTTCGACTAGCGGGAAGCGATACGCAGTATTTT. Its protein product is CASSLRLAGSDTQYF.

The genes are TRBV14 and TRBJ2-2; D perhaps matches TRBD2 (5 bases). The CDR3 totals 16 residues. Trimming took off 2 bases at V and 7 bases at J, with 17 bases between the two ends. Germline lookup yields CDR1 SGHDN and CDR2 FVKESK. For the CDR3, the DNA is TGTGCCAGCAGCCAATATGGTAGCGTGAAGGGCGGGGAGCTGTTTTTT. The encoded protein is CASSQYGSVKGGELFF.

The V and J genes are TRBV11-3 and TRBJ2-1; D is possibly TRBD1 (6 bases). The CDR3 contains 16 residues. V was trimmed by 4 bases and J by 6 bases, leaving 19 bases between them. Germline V lookup: CDR1 SGHNT, CDR2 YENEEA. The DNA of the CDR3 is TGTGCCAGCAGCTCAAACTGGAACAGGGCGGTCAATGAGCAGTTCTTC. Encoded protein: CASSSNWNRAVNEQFF.

The J gene is TRBJ1-5, the V gene TRBV7-8, with D hard to call. CDR1 SGHVS and CDR2 FQNEAQ come from the germline V gene. V was shortened by 3 bases and J by 1 base, with 4 bases between the two germline ends. CDR3 size: 13 residues. CDR3 residues: CASSFQSNQPQHF. The CDR3 DNA follows: TGTGCCAGCAGCTTCCAGAGCAATCAGCCCCAGCATTTT.

CDR3 coding DNA: TGTGCCAGCTCACCGGGTTTATGGGACAGGGCCAATGAGCAGTTCTTC. Protein sequence: CASSPGLWDRANEQFF. The chain has TRBV18 and TRBJ2-1, with 9 bases that match TRBD1. Germline V gives CDR1 KGHSH, CDR2 LQKENI. After removal of 3 bases from V and 6 bases from J, the junction contained 9 bases not matched to a gene. The CDR3 has 16 residues.

The CDR3 reads CASSLGGFNNEQFF. The CDR3 bases are TGTGCCAGCAGCTTAGGGGGATTTAATAATGAGCAGTTCTTC. This chain uses TRBV11-3 with TRBJ2-1; unclear D gene. This CDR3 contains 14 residues. The germline V and J ends were trimmed by 1 base and 7 bases, with 11 bases remaining between them. Germline-derived CDR1 and CDR2 are SGHNT and YENEEA.

A few counts support this clone. This chain joins TRBV10-2 and TRBJ2-1; 11 bases align to TRBD2. V lost 7 bases, J lost 2 bases, and 16 bases stayed unmatched. Per germline, CDR1 WSHSY and CDR2 SAAADI. The CDR3 runs to 19 residues. The CDR3 DNA reads TGCGCCAGCAACCGGGCCGGGACTAGCGGTGTTGGGGCCTACAATGAGCAGTTCTTC. It is translated as CASNRAGTSGVGAYNEQFF.

This sequence joins TRBV7-9 and TRBJ2-7; 9 nucleotides agree with TRBD1. The CDR3 totals 15 residues. Germline loops: CDR1 SEHNR, CDR2 FQNEAQ (reference sequence). The junction had 10 bases not matched to a gene; V was cut back by 5 bases and J by 5 bases. The DNA of the CDR3 is TGTGCCAGCAGCCCAGGGGACAGGGCTGTTCACGAGCAGTACTTC. Translated: CASSPGDRAVHEQYF. Based on the CDR3 plus reference TRBV7-9 and TRBJ2-7, the full variable domain is DTGVSQNPRHKITKRGQNVTFRCDPISEHNRLYWYRQTLGQGPEFLTYFQNEAQLEKSRLLSDRFSAERPKGSFSTLEIQRTEQGDSAMYLCASSPGDRAVHEQYFGPGTRLTVT.

This clone showed up just once. The chain combines TRBV28 with TRBJ1-2; tentative D call: TRBD1 (6 bases). In germline, CDR1 is MDHEN, CDR2 SYDVKM. The CDR3 is made up of 14 amino acids. V lost 6 bases to trimming and J lost 2 bases, with 13 bases between them. The CDR3 spells CASRSYDRNYGYTF. The DNA for the CDR3 is TGTGCCAGCAGAAGCTATGACAGGAACTATGGCTACACCTTC.

This chain uses TRBV15 with TRBJ2-5; no firm D call. The V gene's germline CDR1 is LNHNV and CDR2 YYDKDF (reference sequence). Trimming took off 4 bases at V and 4 bases at J, with 19 bases between the two ends. This CDR3 has 16 residues. CDR3 nucleotides: TGTGCCACCAGCACCTCCCCGAGGCGGTGGGGAGAGACCCAGTACTTC. It is translated as CATSTSPRRWGETQYF.

J is TRBJ2-2 and V is TRBV5-4; tentatively, D is TRBD2 (6 bases). This CDR3 comprises 16 residues. V dropped 3 bases and J dropped 6 bases, with 18 bases sitting between them. Germline CDR1 is SGHNT and CDR2 is YYREEE (reference sequence). Here the CDR3 reads CASSSTVAGLAGELFF. DNA for the CDR3: TGTGCCAGCAGCTCCACGGTTGCGGGACTTGCCGGGGAGCTGTTTTTT.